A single sample gave rise to the 23 T cell receptor beta chains below, sequenced in a study of regulatory T cells in long-lasting Graves disease. Sequencing libraries for TCR beta were prepared with iRepertoire HTBI primers and Arm-PCR of CDR3 regions. TCRdb ran MiXCR on the multiplex PCR reads and lists one entry per CDR3 protein. Of approximately 470,000 distinct CDR3 sequences in the sample, under 20% were seen once. Described time point: newly diagnosed GD, antithyroid drugs for less than 3 months. RNA extracted from PBMCs served as the sequencing template. The data were also submitted as part of a second study, on T cells in Graves' hyperthyroidism and ophthalmopathy.

Sequencing was performed on peripheral blood mononuclear cells (PBMCs), taken at new diagnosis, from a patient treated with antithyroid drugs. These receptors were taken from a man aged 35-49 years with Graves disease.

The sample holds many counts of this clonotype. The chain carries TRBV28 and TRBJ1-5; 7 bases are a match to TRBD1. CDR1 is MDHEN, CDR2 SYDVKM, per germline. CDR3 length equals 16 residues. Trimming cost V 8 bases and J 5 bases; bases outside gene matches: 15. CDR3 residues: CASLTLKQGTHQPQHF. CDR3 DNA: TGTGCCAGCCTCACACTCAAACAGGGGACCCATCAGCCCCAGCATTTT.

In its sample, this clonotype was seen a few times. This chain joins TRBV2 and TRBJ2-2; tentatively, D is TRBD1 (6 bases). Germline assignment: CDR1 SNHLY and CDR2 FYNNEI. This CDR3 spans 12 amino acids. V dropped 7 bases and J dropped 9 bases, with 12 bases sitting between them. The CDR3 reads CASNKGVRELFF. For the CDR3, the DNA is TGTGCCAGCAATAAGGGGGTACGGGAGCTGTTTTTT.

In its sample, this clonotype was seen a few times. This chain uses TRBV7-9 with TRBJ2-7; possible D gene TRBD2, 7 bases. This CDR3 contains 14 residues. Per the germline V gene, CDR1 is SEHNR and CDR2 is FQNEAQ (reference sequence). Trimming shortened V by 4 bases and J by 7 bases, and 17 bases separated the two germline ends. CDR3 in amino acids: CASSSPGGRGEQYF. The CDR3 nucleotides are TGTGCCAGCAGCTCCCCGGGGGGCCGAGGGGAGCAGTACTTC.

This clonotype was detected many times. The rearrangement links TRBV5-5 to TRBJ1-5, with a possible D match to TRBD1 (5 bases). The germline V gene encodes CDR1 SGHKS and CDR2 YYEKEE (reference sequence). Trimming took off 4 bases at V and 0 bases at J, with 11 bases between the two ends. This CDR3 region has 15 residues. The chain's CDR3 is CASSGGTGSNQPQHF. In nucleotides, the CDR3 is TGTGCCAGCAGCGGTGGGACGGGTAGCAATCAGCCCCAGCATTTT. The full variable domain, its missing parts supplied by reference TRBV5-5 and TRBJ1-5, is DAGVTQSPTHLIKTRGQQVTLRCSPISGHKSVSWYQQVLGQGPQFIFQYYEKEERGRGNFPDRFSARQFPNYSSELNVNALLLGDSALYLCASSGGTGSNQPQHFGDGTRLSIL.

This clonotype occurred many times. V is TRBV12-5 and J is TRBJ2-7; D call uncertain. The CDR3 spans 13 residues. The germline gives CDR1 LGHNT, CDR2 FRNRAP. The CDR3 DNA is TGTGCCAGCGCCCCAGGCAGCTCCTACGAGCAGTACTTC. This codes for CASAPGSSYEQYF.

This clonotype was counted between two and nine times. Written as DNA, the CDR3 is TGTGCTAGTGGTTACAGAACTGGGACATTAGGTGAGCAGTTCTTC. It encodes CASGYRTGTLGEQFF. The gene calls are TRBV12-5 and TRBJ2-1, with D perhaps TRBD1 (6 bases). This CDR3 has 15 amino acids. Germline-derived CDR1 and CDR2 are LGHNT and FRNRAP. V was trimmed by 4 bases and J by 9 bases, leaving 19 bases between them.

This clonotype has a count of ten or more. Here the CDR3 reads CAWSPGTSPYNEQFF. Written as DNA, the CDR3 is TGTGCCTGGAGTCCCGGGACTAGCCCCTACAATGAGCAGTTCTTC. The chain is built from TRBV30 and TRBJ2-1, with TRBD2 identical over 9 bases. This CDR3 region has 15 residues. V lost 2 bases to trimming and J lost 2 bases; unmatched junction nucleotides: 4. Germline assignment: CDR1 GTSNPN and CDR2 SVGIG (reference sequence).

The rearrangement uses TRBV7-2 and TRBJ2-1, with 13 nucleotides matching TRBD2. V was pared by 4 bases and J by 10 bases, with 7 bases of the junction left unmatched. The germline V gene has CDR1 SGHTA and CDR2 FQGNSA. The CDR3 sequence is 15 residues long. CDR3 nucleotides: TGTGCCAGCAGCTCTCGGACTAGCGGGAGATCCGAGCAGTTCTTC. Translating gives CASSSRTSGRSEQFF.

This clonotype was counted many times. CDR3 sequence (DNA): TGTGCCAGCAGCCGGACAGGGGTCTCCTACAATGAGCAGTTCTTC. Amino acids: CASSRTGVSYNEQFF. V and J are TRBV9 and TRBJ2-1; 9 bases fit TRBD1. Germline lookup yields CDR1 SGDLS and CDR2 YYNGEE. J gave up 0 bases and V 4 bases, and 2 bases lay outside the gene matches. The CDR3 is 15 residues long.

This rearrangement joins TRBV7-9 to TRBJ2-1, with D perhaps assigned TRBD1 or TRBD2 (6 bases each). The length of the CDR3 is 15 residues. V lost 2 bases, J lost 7 bases, and 15 bases lay in between. Germline loops: CDR1 SEHNR, CDR2 FQNEAQ (reference sequence). CDR3 nucleotide sequence: TGTGCCAGCAGCTTACCCCAGGGGAGGCTAAATGAGCAGTTCTTC. It translates to CASSLPQGRLNEQFF.

The rearrangement links TRBV27 to TRBJ2-1, with 14 bases matching TRBD2. The germline V gene encodes CDR1 MNHEY and CDR2 SMNVEV (reference sequence). J gave up 9 bases and V 5 bases, and 9 bases lay outside the gene matches. CDR3 length: 16 residues. The CDR3: CASSIAGTSGRSEQFF. CDR3 coding DNA: TGTGCCAGCAGTATAGCCGGGACTAGCGGGAGAAGTGAGCAGTTCTTC.

The gene calls are TRBV5-1 and TRBJ2-2, with D unclear. Germline V gene data show CDR1 as SGHRS and CDR2 as YFSETQ. Trimming took 0 bases from V and 4 from J, leaving 7 bases between them. The CDR3 is 14 amino acids. CDR3 sequence reads: CASSLALVTGELFF. DNA of the CDR3: TGCGCCAGCAGCTTGGCTCTTGTCACCGGGGAGCTGTTTTTT.

This clonotype has more than one count but fewer than ten. One junction end does not reproduce the germline sequence, and a read error may be involved. The chain has TRBV7-9 and TRBJ2-1, with D maybe TRBD2 (5 bases). This CDR3 contains 14 residues. Germline assignment: CDR1 SEHNR and CDR2 FQNEAQ (reference sequence). The CDR3 loop reads CASSLGGAPNEQLF. CDR3 DNA sequence: TGTGCCAGCAGCTTAGGGGGAGCCCCCAATGAGCAGCTCTTC.

The rearrangement uses TRBV28 and TRBJ2-5; D is undetermined. V was cut by 2 bases and J by 1 base, with 11 bases left in between. This CDR3 contains 15 residues. Germline loops: CDR1 MDHEN, CDR2 SYDVKM. The chain's CDR3 is CASSLLGKTQETQYF. The CDR3 coding sequence is TGTGCCAGCAGTTTACTCGGAAAAACCCAAGAGACCCAGTACTTC.

This clonotype was observed at least ten times. The chain employs TRBV6-5 and TRBJ2-1; TRBD1 or TRBD2 may be the D gene (5 bases each). V dropped 2 bases and J dropped 7 bases, with 12 bases sitting between them. CDR1 and CDR2 (germline): MNHEY, SVGAGI. The CDR3 spans 14 residues. As DNA, the CDR3 is TGTGCCAGCAGTTACGAGGGGCGTTTAAATGAGCAGTTCTTC. Protein product: CASSYEGRLNEQFF.

The chain couples TRBV12-3 or TRBV12-4 to TRBJ2-4; weak D call: TRBD1 (5 bases). The CDR3 is 14 amino acids. Trimming took off 3 bases at V and 3 bases at J, with 9 bases between the two ends. In nucleotides, the CDR3 is TGTGCCAGCAGTTTTTGGACAAACAAAAACATTCAGTACTTC. Its protein product is CASSFWTNKNIQYF.

This clonotype came up many times. The chain employs TRBV12-3 or TRBV12-4 and TRBJ2-3; D might be TRBD2 (6 bases). The CDR3 extends over 14 amino acids. V was shortened by 3 bases and J by 2 bases, with 9 bases between the two germline ends. The CDR3 protein is CASSFWRDTDTQYF. CDR3 coding DNA: TGTGCCAGCAGTTTTTGGCGGGACACAGATACGCAGTATTTT.

This clonotype showed up many times. The chain uses TRBV20-1 and TRBJ2-7; the match to TRBD2 covers 10 bases. CDR1 and CDR2 (germline): DFQATT, SNEGSKA (reference sequence). V lost 5 bases and J lost 6; bases outside the gene matches: 10. The CDR3 totals 14 residues. The CDR3 loop is CSAALAGAGFEQYF. CDR3 nucleotides: TGCAGTGCTGCTCTAGCGGGAGCGGGGTTCGAGCAGTACTTC.

This clonotype was seen repeatedly, ten times or more. This rearrangement joins TRBV27 to TRBJ2-3, with 7 bases that match TRBD1. The V gene's germline CDR1 is MNHEY and CDR2 SMNVEV (reference sequence). With V trimmed by 7 bases and J by 0 bases, 10 bases remained unmatched. The CDR3 extends over 16 amino acids. CDR3 in DNA: TGTGCCAGCACGGTTGTAGGGACAGCTAGCACAGATACGCAGTATTTT. Translation gives CASTVVGTASTDTQYF.

This clonotype was picked up many times. This sequence joins TRBV11-2 and TRBJ2-7; D gene unclear. V dropped 2 bases and J dropped 6 bases, with 8 bases sitting between them. This CDR3 contains 12 residues. Germline CDR1 and CDR2: SGHAT and FQNNGV. The chain's CDR3 is CASSLKVSEQYF. The CDR3 coding sequence is TGTGCCAGCAGCTTAAAGGTTAGCGAGCAGTACTTC.

This clonotype was recorded at least ten times. The chain recombines TRBV24-1 with TRBJ2-1; 8 nucleotides agree with TRBD1. Germline CDR1 KGHDR, CDR2 SFDVKD. V trimming: 4 bases; J trimming: 6 bases; junction bases outside the gene matches: 10. CDR3 length: 16 residues. CDR3 nucleotides: TGTGCCACCAGTGACCGGGGGCCAGGGGGCATCAATGAGCAGTTCTTC. Its translation is CATSDRGPGGINEQFF.

This clonotype was seen repeatedly, ten times or more. The V call is TRBV6-1, the J call TRBJ1-6, with D tentatively TRBD1 (5 bases). CDR3 length: 16 amino acids. Trimming removed 8 bases at V and 9 bases at J, with 23 bases between. Germline V CDR1 and CDR2: MNHNS, SASEGT. CDR3 amino acids: CASSPLAGDMGSPLHF. CDR3 in DNA: TGTGCCAGCTCCCCTCTGGCGGGGGATATGGGTTCACCCCTCCACTTT.

The chain is built from TRBV20-1 and TRBJ2-1; D is uncertain. V lost 6 bases to trimming and J lost 2 bases, with 14 bases between them. The CDR3 consists of 14 residues. CDR1 and CDR2 from the germline V gene are DFQATT and SNEGSKA (reference sequence). The CDR3 region has the DNA TGCAGTGCGTATCCTAGATACACCTACAATGAGCAGTTCTTC. This sequence encodes CSAYPRYTYNEQFF.